What follows are 30 T cell receptor beta chains derived from one specimen sequenced in a study of cytomegalovirus exposure and HLA in healthy donors. PCR employed 60 Vbeta and 13 Jbeta primers. Sequenced by immunoSEQ multiplex PCR; TCRdb stores in-frame clones only, minus some. The table records about 150,000 clones, over 75% of them present only once. Sequencing was carried out using PBMCs. The origin of the receptors is a woman aged 35 to 49 in good health and CMV-seropositive.

This clone was recorded a few times. The chain combines TRBV27 with TRBJ1-1; no clear D. Germline CDR1 is MNHEY and CDR2 is SMNVEV (reference sequence). The CDR3 totals 14 residues. Trimming removed 4 bases from V and 1 base from J, with 10 bases in between. The CDR3 region has the DNA TGTGCCAGCAGTTCGGGTCCGACGAACACTGAAGCTTTCTTT. Its protein product is CASSSGPTNTEAFF.

The rearrangement uses TRBV28 and TRBJ1-1; D unresolved. Trimming took off 7 bases at V and 4 bases at J, with 16 bases between the two ends. The germline V gene encodes CDR1 MDHEN and CDR2 SYDVKM. The length of the CDR3 is 14 residues. As DNA, the CDR3 is TGTGCCAGCACGCCGGGATCCCAATTCACTGAAGCTTTCTTT. It is translated as CASTPGSQFTEAFF.

The chain has TRBV5-6 and TRBJ2-7, with TRBD1 matching over 10 bases. The V and J ends lost 1 base and 4 bases, in that order; junction bases with no gene match: 5. CDR3 length equals 15 residues. Germline CDR1 and CDR2: SGHDT and YYEEEE. The DNA of the CDR3 is TGTGCCAGCAGCTTGTCCGGGACAGGGGCGTACGAGCAGTACTTC. Amino acid sequence: CASSLSGTGAYEQYF.

V gene TRBV25-1 combines with J gene TRBJ2-5; perhaps TRBD1 as D (5 bases). The DNA end is a closer match to TRBJ2-7, so the J assignment may be wrong. This CDR3 spans 14 amino acids. Germline CDR1 reads MGHDK; CDR2 reads SYGVNS. The CDR3, as DNA: TGTGCCAGCAGTGAATACGACAGATCGAGCGAGCAGTACTTC. Translated, it gives CASSEYDRSSEQYF.

V and J are TRBV5-1 and TRBJ2-3; 7 nucleotides align to TRBD1. Germline V lookup: CDR1 SGHRS, CDR2 YFSETQ. The V segment lost 0 bases and the J segment 0 bases; nucleotides outside the gene matches: 10. The CDR3 length is 18 residues. CDR3 nucleotide sequence: TGCGCCAGCAGCTTGGGTCATCGTGGACAGGCTAGCACAGATACGCAGTATTTT. Its translation is CASSLGHRGQASTDTQYF.

The rearrangement joins TRBV19 to TRBJ2-3; TRBD2 matches 7 bases. The CDR3 has 15 amino acids. Trimming at V came to 5 bases and at J to 0 bases, leaving 5 bases not matched to a gene. Germline values: CDR1 LNHDA, CDR2 SQIVND (reference sequence). The CDR3 DNA sequence: TGTGCCAGTAGTCAAGGAGCGGGAAGCACAGATACGCAGTATTTT. It translates to CASSQGAGSTDTQYF.

The chain combines TRBV30 with TRBJ2-5; TRBD1 matches 9 bases. The CDR3 spans 15 residues. V lost 3 bases and J lost 1; bases outside the gene matches: 6. CDR1 and CDR2 (germline): GTSNPN, SVGIG (reference sequence). CDR3 DNA: TGTGCCTGGAGGGGACAGGGCCGGGTCCAAGAGACCCAGTACTTC. It is translated as CAWRGQGRVQETQYF.

This chain links TRBV19 with TRBJ2-7; D is ambiguous. The germline V gene encodes CDR1 LNHDA and CDR2 SQIVND (reference sequence). The CDR3 consists of 13 residues. V lost 5 bases and J lost 2, with 10 bases in between. CDR3 sequence: CASSQAPTYEQYF. CDR3 coding DNA: TGTGCCAGTAGTCAGGCACCTACCTACGAGCAGTACTTC.

V usage is TRBV9 and J usage is TRBJ1-2, with D tentatively TRBD1 (6 bases). Germline V gives CDR1 SGDLS, CDR2 YYNGEE. V lost 3 bases and J lost 4, with 16 bases in between. CDR3 length: 15 amino acids. CDR3 in DNA: TGTGCCAGCAGCGACCGGGGAGGGGGAGGCTATGGCTACACCTTC. It codes for CASSDRGGGGYGYTF.

J is TRBJ2-1 and V is TRBV18; TRBD2 agrees at 8 bases. The CDR3 is made up of 14 amino acids. The V and J ends lost 2 bases and 7 bases, in that order; junction bases with no gene match: 4. Looked up from germline, CDR1 is KGHSH and CDR2 is LQKENI. The CDR3 DNA reads as TGTGCCAGCTCACCATGGCGGGAGGAGAATGAGCAGTTCTTC. This sequence encodes CASSPWREENEQFF.

CDR3 DNA: TGCGCCAGCAGCCCTGGGACAGGGGGCGCCAAAAACATTCAGTACTTC. The encoded protein is CASSPGTGGAKNIQYF. The rearrangement joins TRBV5-1 to TRBJ2-4, with 12 bases matching TRBD1. CDR1 and CDR2 from the germline V gene are SGHRS and YFSETQ. The junction had 3 bases not matched to a gene; V was cut back by 4 bases and J by 1 base. This CDR3 has 16 amino acids.

The chain carries TRBV25-1 and TRBJ2-5, with D hard to call. The germline CDR1 and CDR2 sequences are MGHDK and SYGVNS. CDR3 length: 14 amino acids. Between the trimmed V and J ends, which lost 4 bases and 1 base, there was a span of 10 bases. This CDR3 is CASSGARFQETQYF. The DNA of the CDR3 is TGTGCCAGCAGTGGTGCTAGGTTCCAAGAGACCCAGTACTTC.

The chain uses TRBV7-9 and TRBJ1-5; D gene ambiguous. V was cut by 4 bases and J by 5 bases, with 9 bases left in between. The CDR3 is 13 residues long. Germline CDR1 reads SEHNR; CDR2 reads FQNEAQ (reference sequence). The CDR3 nucleotides are TGTGCCAGCAGCTCGTATGAGTATCAGCCCCAGCATTTT. Its protein product is CASSSYEYQPQHF.

The V call is TRBV28, the J call TRBJ1-4, with 11 nucleotides matching TRBD1. V gave up 8 bases and J gave up 8 bases; unmatched junction bases: 4. The CDR3 totals 13 residues. CDR1 is MDHEN and CDR2 is SYDVKM in the germline V gene. The CDR3 reads CASSDRGLEKLFF. The CDR3 bases are TGTGCCAGCTCGGACAGGGGGCTAGAAAAACTGTTTTTT.

The chain joins TRBV5-1 to TRBJ1-5, with D maybe TRBD1 (5 bases). Trimming left V 4 bases short and J 0 bases short, with 8 bases between. Germline loops: CDR1 SGHRS, CDR2 YFSETQ. This CDR3 spans 14 amino acids. This chain's CDR3 is CASSRGDSNQPQHF. The DNA of the CDR3 is TGCGCCAGCAGCCGGGGGGATAGCAATCAGCCCCAGCATTTT.

The V and J genes are TRBV6-5 and TRBJ2-7; 8 bases align to TRBD1. Per the germline V gene, CDR1 is MNHEY and CDR2 is SVGAGI. V shed 6 bases and J 2 bases; nucleotides not matched to a gene: 6. The CDR3 is 14 amino acids. The CDR3 region is CASRGQGSPYEQYF. CDR3 bases: TGTGCCAGCAGAGGACAGGGTTCGCCCTACGAGCAGTACTTC.

The CDR3 loop is CASSRTRGQGVTEAFF. The CDR3 nucleotides read TGTGCCAGCAGCCGAACGAGGGGACAGGGAGTCACTGAAGCTTTCTTT. The chain has TRBV11-2 and TRBJ1-1; TRBD1 matches at 9 bases. The CDR3 is 16 amino acids. Unmatched junction bases numbered 11, after V lost 5 bases and J lost 4 bases. In germline, CDR1 is SGHAT, CDR2 FQNNGV.

This chain connects TRBV10-3 to TRBJ2-3, with 11 bases aligning to TRBD2. V was pared by 0 bases and J by 0 bases, with 5 bases of the junction left unmatched. The CDR3 extends over 18 amino acids. Germline V gene data show CDR1 as ENHRY and CDR2 as SYGVKD. The CDR3: CAISESPTSGISTDTQYF. The CDR3 DNA follows: TGTGCCATCAGTGAGTCGCCGACTAGCGGGATTAGCACAGATACGCAGTATTTT.

The gene calls are TRBV6-4 and TRBJ1-1, with D possibly being TRBD1 (6 bases). V was trimmed by 8 bases and J by 0 bases, leaving 10 bases between them. This CDR3 spans 13 amino acids. Germline V gene lookup returns CDR1 MRHNA and CDR2 SNTAGT. CDR3 protein: CASQQGVNTEAFF. Here the CDR3 DNA reads TGTGCCAGCCAACAGGGTGTGAACACTGAAGCTTTCTTT.

The J gene is TRBJ2-1, the V gene TRBV5-8; the match to TRBD2 covers 10 bases. J lost 4 bases, V lost 2 bases, and 3 bases had no gene match. Germline V CDR1 and CDR2: SGHTS, YDEGEE. This CDR3 contains 15 residues. The CDR3 region is CASSLEAGGYNEQFF. CDR3 in DNA: TGTGCCAGCAGCTTAGAAGCGGGAGGGTACAATGAGCAGTTCTTC. The full variable domain, its missing parts supplied by reference TRBV5-8 and TRBJ2-1, is EAGVTQSPTHLIKTRGQQATLRCSPISGHTSVYWYQQALGLGLQFLLWYDEGEERNRGNFPPRFSGRQFPNYSSELNVNALELEDSALYLCASSLEAGGYNEQFFGPGTRLTVL.

This clone has only a few counts. The genes are TRBV6-1 and TRBJ1-1, with 7 bases aligning to TRBD1. The CDR3 has 15 amino acids. Germline loops: CDR1 MNHNS, CDR2 SASEGT. V trimming: 4 bases; J trimming: 3 bases; junction bases outside the gene matches: 8. CDR3: CASSGNRGADTEAFF. CDR3 bases: TGTGCCAGCAGTGGAAACAGGGGCGCCGACACTGAAGCTTTCTTT.

This sequence joins TRBV6-1 and TRBJ2-5, with a tentative D call TRBD2 (5 bases). The V gene's germline CDR1 is MNHNS and CDR2 SASEGT. This CDR3 region has 15 residues. Trimming left V 6 bases short and J 4 bases short, with 18 bases between. The CDR3 DNA is TGTGCCAGCAGAAACTTCCGGGCCGAGGGAGAGACCCAGTACTTC. It is translated as CASRNFRAEGETQYF.

This chain links TRBV7-9 with TRBJ1-1; 7 bases match TRBD1. The CDR3 covers 13 residues. V dropped 4 bases and J dropped 5; count of bases not matched to a gene: 4. Per the germline V gene, CDR1 is SEHNR and CDR2 is FQNEAQ (reference sequence). As DNA, the CDR3 is TGTGCCAGCAGCTCGGTACAGGGGACTGAAGCTTTCTTT. This codes for CASSSVQGTEAFF. Full variable domain (outside the CDR3, taken from reference TRBV7-9 and TRBJ1-1): DTGVSQNPRHKITKRGQNVTFRCDPISEHNRLYWYRQTLGQGPEFLTYFQNEAQLEKSRLLSDRFSAERPKGSFSTLEIQRTEQGDSAMYLCASSSVQGTEAFFGQGTRLTVV.

This clone turned up a few times. V and J are TRBV12-5 and TRBJ2-1; 9 bases agree with TRBD1. Per germline, CDR1 LGHNT and CDR2 FRNRAP. The ends lost 4 bases at V and 6 bases at J; junction bases unmatched: 7. The CDR3 has 15 residues. CDR3 DNA: TGTGCTAGTGGTTCCCGGGACAGGGCCGTCAATGAGCAGTTCTTC. Its translation is CASGSRDRAVNEQFF.

The rearrangement links TRBV7-3 to TRBJ2-3; TRBD2 might be the D (6 bases). Between the trimmed V and J ends, which lost 5 bases and 5 bases, there was a span of 14 bases. The CDR3 consists of 14 residues. Germline loops: CDR1 SGHTA, CDR2 FQGTGA. The CDR3 sequence: CASSRSGDIDTQYF. CDR3 bases: TGTGCCAGCAGCAGGTCGGGAGACATAGATACGCAGTATTTT.

The rearrangement links TRBV2 to TRBJ2-2, with 12 positions matching TRBD2. Germline trimming cut 1 base from V and 6 bases from J; bases unmatched to any gene: 3. There are 16 residues in the CDR3. The germline CDR1 and CDR2 sequences are SNHLY and FYNNEI. The CDR3 bases are TGTGCCAGCAGTGAAGGACTAGCGGGAGCCGCCGGGGAGCTGTTTTTT. The encoded protein is CASSEGLAGAAGELFF.

In this sample, this clone turned up once. The genes are TRBV6-1 and TRBJ1-2, with 7 nucleotides matching TRBD1. CDR1 is MNHNS, CDR2 SASEGT, per germline. After removal of 8 bases from V and 8 bases from J, the junction contained 8 bases not matched to a gene. The CDR3 covers 12 residues. The CDR3 here is CASGVQGHGYTF. The CDR3 region has the DNA TGTGCCAGCGGTGTACAGGGGCACGGCTACACCTTC.

The chain employs TRBV14 and TRBJ2-3; 8 nucleotides agree with TRBD1. The germline V gene has CDR1 SGHDN and CDR2 FVKESK. Trimming took 4 bases from V and 2 from J; bases not matched to a gene: 5. CDR3 length: 15 amino acids. In DNA form, the CDR3 reads TGTGCCAGCAGCCGGACAGGGTGGTTCACAGATACGCAGTATTTT. Its protein is CASSRTGWFTDTQYF. Full variable domain (rest looked up from reference TRBV14 and TRBJ2-3): EAGVTQFPSHSVIEKGQTVTLRCDPISGHDNLYWYRRVMGKEIKFLLHFVKESKQDESGMPNNRFLAERTGGTYSTLKVQPAELEDSGVYFCASSRTGWFTDTQYFGPGTRLTVL.

This clone was picked up one time. The chain has TRBV19 and TRBJ2-5; D is undetermined. CDR1 and CDR2 (germline): LNHDA, SQIVND (reference sequence). This CDR3 spans 14 amino acids. The V end was cut by 4 bases, the J end by 4 bases, with 13 bases between. CDR3 sequence: CASSRGGWSETQYF. CDR3 sequence (DNA): TGTGCCAGTAGTAGAGGTGGTTGGTCAGAGACCCAGTACTTC. Drawing the rest from reference TRBV19 and TRBJ2-5, the complete variable domain is DGGITQSPKYLFRKEGQNVTLSCEQNLNHDAMYWYRQDPGQGLRLIYYSQIVNDFQKGDIAEGYSVSREKKESFPLTVTSAQKNPTAFYLCASSRGGWSETQYFGPGTRLLVL.

The chain uses TRBV7-2 and TRBJ2-3; D not resolved. The germline CDR1 and CDR2 sequences are SGHTA and FQGNSA. There are 13 residues in the CDR3. Trimming pared 3 bases from V and 4 bases from J, leaving 8 bases between. CDR3 coding DNA: TGTGCCAGCAGCTTCGTGTACTCAGATACGCAGTATTTT. This gives the protein CASSFVYSDTQYF.